These 21 T cell receptor beta chains came from one sample sequenced in a study of regulatory T cells in long-lasting Graves disease. Time point of the sample: newly diagnosed GD, antithyroid drugs for less than 3 months. Isolated PBMC RNA provided the starting material for the TCR library. The TCR beta library used iRepertoire HTBI primers with Arm-PCR amplification of CDR3. Each CDR3 protein is one row after TCRdb ran MiXCR on the multiplex PCR reads. The sample lists some 450,000 distinct CDR3 sequences; about 17% were seen once. In addition, the sample was reused for a study of T cells in Graves' hyperthyroidism and ophthalmopathy.

Sequenced material: peripheral blood mononuclear cells (PBMCs), taken at new diagnosis, from a patient treated with antithyroid drugs. The receptors originated from a woman in her twenties or thirties with Graves disease.

A few counts support this clonotype. CDR3 residues: CASSSLTGRSTDTQYF. The CDR3 coding sequence is TGTGCCAGCAGCTCGTTGACAGGCCGTAGCACAGATACGCAGTATTTT. The V and J genes are TRBV7-8 and TRBJ2-3; D might be TRBD1 (6 bases). In germline, CDR1 is SGHVS, CDR2 FQNEAQ. The CDR3 is 16 residues long. Trimming shortened V by 4 bases and J by 0 bases, and 14 bases separated the two germline ends.

This clonotype was seen many times. The chain carries TRBV11-2 and TRBJ2-3; the D call may be TRBD1 or TRBD2 (5 bases each). The ends were cut back, 4 bases at V and 0 bases at J, with 11 bases in the middle. CDR3 length: 15 residues. Germline V gene lookup returns CDR1 SGHAT and CDR2 FQNNGV. This CDR3 reads CASSSLGDSTDTQYF. CDR3 DNA: TGTGCCAGCAGCTCTTTGGGGGACAGCACAGATACGCAGTATTTT. The variable domain in full, completed from reference TRBV11-2 and TRBJ2-3, reads EAGVAQSPRYKIIEKRQSVAFWCNPISGHATLYWYQQILGQGPKLLIQFQNNGVVDDSQLPKDRFSAERLKGVDSTLKIQPAKLEDSAVYLCASSSLGDSTDTQYFGPGTRLTVL.

This clonotype was seen at least ten times. A read error may produce the germline difference seen at one junction end. This chain uses TRBV28 with TRBJ2-7; perhaps TRBD2 as D (7 bases). From germline, CDR1 is MDHEN and CDR2 SYDVKM. This CDR3 comprises 14 residues. In nucleotides, the CDR3 is TGTGCCAGCAGTTTTGTGGGGGGGCCCTACAAGCAGTACTTC. Its protein is CASSFVGGPYKQYF. Full variable domain (outside the CDR3, taken from reference TRBV28 and TRBJ2-7): DVKVTQSSRYLVKRTGEKVFLECVQDMDHENMFWYRQDPGLGLRLIYFSYDVKMKEKGDIPEGYSVSREKKERFSLILESASTNQTSMYLCASSFVGGPYKQYFGPGTRLTVT.

Ten or more counts support this clonotype. The chain combines TRBV15 with TRBJ2-1, with 10 bases aligning to TRBD1. V lost 2 bases, J lost 7 bases, and 8 bases stayed unmatched. The CDR3 runs 16 residues. Germline values: CDR1 LNHNV, CDR2 YYDKDF (reference sequence). The CDR3 spells CATSRTGQGEANEQFF. The DNA of the CDR3 is TGTGCCACCAGCAGAACAGGACAGGGGGAGGCGAATGAGCAGTTCTTC.

This chain joins TRBV10-3 and TRBJ2-3, with TRBD2 matching over 8 bases. Germline trimming cut 6 bases from V and 6 bases from J; bases unmatched to any gene: 11. The CDR3 covers 15 residues. CDR1 is ENHRY, CDR2 SYGVKD, per germline. The DNA for the CDR3 is TGTGCCATCAGCCCCAGCCGGGGGGGGGTGGATACGCAGTATTTT. This codes for CAISPSRGGVDTQYF.

This clonotype was picked up many times. The chain couples TRBV28 to TRBJ2-3; TRBD2 matches 12 bases. Germline-derived CDR1 and CDR2 are MDHEN and SYDVKM. This CDR3 spans 17 amino acids. Germline trimming cut 4 bases from V and 0 bases from J; bases unmatched to any gene: 5. The CDR3 coding sequence is TGTGCCAGCAGTTCTCCCGGGACTAGCGGGAGCACAGATACGCAGTATTTT. Protein sequence: CASSSPGTSGSTDTQYF. The full variable domain, its missing parts supplied by reference TRBV28 and TRBJ2-3, is DVKVTQSSRYLVKRTGEKVFLECVQDMDHENMFWYRQDPGLGLRLIYFSYDVKMKEKGDIPEGYSVSREKKERFSLILESASTNQTSMYLCASSSPGTSGSTDTQYFGPGTRLTVL.

The V call is TRBV5-1, the J call TRBJ2-1, with D maybe TRBD2 (5 bases). There are 13 residues in the CDR3. Trimming shortened V by 4 bases and J by 7 bases, and 12 bases separated the two germline ends. Germline V CDR1 and CDR2: SGHRS, YFSETQ. The CDR3 loop reads CASSHPSGNEQFF. CDR3 nucleotides: TGCGCCAGCAGCCACCCGTCGGGGAATGAGCAGTTCTTC.

V and J are TRBV7-2 and TRBJ1-2; 12 bases line up with TRBD1. V was pared by 0 bases and J by 8 bases, with 7 bases of the junction left unmatched. Germline CDR1 is SGHTA and CDR2 is FQGNSA. The CDR3 consists of 16 residues. CDR3 sequence reads: CASSLAMGQGAEGYTF. The CDR3 DNA is TGTGCCAGCAGCTTAGCCATGGGACAGGGGGCGGAAGGCTACACCTTC. Looking up the rest from reference TRBV7-2 and TRBJ1-2 gives the full variable domain: GAGVSQSPSNKVTEKGKDVELRCDPISGHTALYWYRQSLGQGLEFLIYFQGNSAPDKSGLPSDRFSAERTGGSVSTLTIQRTQQEDSAVYLCASSLAMGQGAEGYTFGSGTRLTVV.

This clonotype showed up just a few times. V is TRBV6-2 or TRBV6-3 and J is TRBJ2-7; D is perhaps TRBD1 (6 bases). V lost 6 bases and J 3 bases, leaving 18 bases between the germline ends. The germline V gene encodes CDR1 MNHEY and CDR2 SVGEGT. This CDR3 is 15 amino acids long. CDR3 coding DNA: TGTGCCAGCAGATTCAACAGGGTCCAAAACTACGAGCAGTACTTC. Its translation: CASRFNRVQNYEQYF.

The sample holds many counts of this clonotype. This chain connects TRBV28 to TRBJ2-1; D uncertain. The germline V gene has CDR1 MDHEN and CDR2 SYDVKM. V dropped 6 bases and J dropped 5 bases, with 5 bases sitting between them. The CDR3 runs to 11 residues. DNA of the CDR3: TGTGCCAGCAGCTACAACAATGAGCAGTTCTTC. Its translation is CASSYNNEQFF.

CDR3 region: CSARRTSGRIVAGELFF. DNA of the CDR3: TGCAGTGCTAGAAGGACTAGCGGGAGGATTGTGGCCGGGGAGCTGTTTTTT. This sequence joins TRBV20-1 and TRBJ2-2, with TRBD2 identical over 14 bases. The CDR3 sequence is 17 residues long. In germline, CDR1 is DFQATT, CDR2 SNEGSKA (reference sequence). V lost 2 bases, J lost 6 bases, and 8 bases stayed unmatched.

A remark on this clonotype: A read error may account for a junction end that differs from germline. The chain combines TRBV14 with TRBJ1-1; 9 bases line up with TRBD1. CDR3 length: 17 amino acids. CDR1 and CDR2 (germline): SGHDN, FVKESK. CDR3 protein: CASSPTGQGPMNTEGFF. Here the CDR3 DNA reads TGTGCCAGCAGCCCTACGGGACAGGGTCCCATGAACACTGAAGGTTTCTTT. The full variable domain, in which reference TRBV14 and TRBJ1-1 provide the parts outside the CDR3, is EAGVTQFPSHSVIEKGQTVTLRCDPISGHDNLYWYRRVMGKEIKFLLHFVKESKQDESGMPNNRFLAERTGGTYSTLKVQPAELEDSGVYFCASSPTGQGPMNTEGFFGQGTRLTVV.

This clonotype was recorded at least ten times. The chain couples TRBV7-2 to TRBJ2-5, with D uncertain. Germline CDR1 is SGHTA and CDR2 is FQGNSA. Deletions cut 1 base from V and 2 bases from J, with 14 bases between. CDR3 length equals 16 residues. CDR3 sequence (DNA): TGTGCCAGCAGCTTAGGTGGTAGGGCAGCTCAAGAGACCCAGTACTTC. Amino acids: CASSLGGRAAQETQYF.

Many counts were recorded for this clonotype. The chain carries TRBV27 and TRBJ1-1; D call uncertain. The V gene lost 5 bases and the J gene lost 3 bases, with 10 bases spanning the gap. The CDR3 has 13 amino acids. Germline V CDR1 and CDR2: MNHEY, SMNVEV (reference sequence). CDR3 amino acids: CASSPFTDTEAFF. The CDR3 DNA follows: TGTGCCAGCAGTCCGTTTACGGACACTGAAGCTTTCTTT.

Notes on this clonotype: A far larger clone differs by one base, so this is likely a read error. The chain uses TRBV6-9 and TRBJ1-1; D gene uncertain. CDR1 is MNHGY, CDR2 SVAAGI, per germline. CDR3 length: 12 amino acids. The CDR3 region is CASSYLKQRASF. DNA of the CDR3: TGTGCCAGCAGTTACCTGAAACAGCGAGCTTCCTTT.

This clonotype was detected many times. The chain joins TRBV28 to TRBJ2-3; no reliable D call. The V and J ends lost 3 bases and 0 bases respectively, with 7 bases between them. CDR1 is MDHEN, CDR2 SYDVKM, per germline. The CDR3 consists of 14 residues. The CDR3 spells CASSFPASTDTQYF. CDR3 nucleotides: TGTGCCAGCAGTTTCCCCGCGAGCACAGATACGCAGTATTTT.

Many counts were recorded for this clonotype. In DNA form, the CDR3 reads TGTGCCAGCAGCCTAGCGGGGACAGGGGCCGAGGATGAGCAGTTCTTC. Its translation: CASSLAGTGAEDEQFF. The J gene is TRBJ2-1, the V gene TRBV28; D is perhaps TRBD1 (10 bases). Deletions cut 6 bases from V and 8 bases from J, with 23 bases between. This CDR3 has 16 residues. Germline V gene data show CDR1 as MDHEN and CDR2 as SYDVKM.

Many counts were recorded for this clonotype. The chain is built from TRBV19 and TRBJ1-1, with D perhaps matching TRBD1 (6 bases). This CDR3 is 17 amino acids long. V lost 6 bases and J 4 bases, leaving 24 bases between the germline ends. Germline CDR1 is LNHDA and CDR2 is SQIVND (reference sequence). The CDR3 nucleotides read TGTGCCAGTAGATCAGGGGCGATTCGGGGGTTGTTCACTGAAGCTTTCTTT. Encoded protein: CASRSGAIRGLFTEAFF.

The chain joins TRBV6-1 to TRBJ1-4; a weak D match, TRBD1 (5 bases). CDR3 length: 16 amino acids. Trimming took off 4 bases at V and 7 bases at J, with 19 bases between the two ends. Germline CDR1 is MNHNS and CDR2 is SASEGT. The CDR3 loop is CASSGGRDGGGEKLFF. The CDR3 region has the DNA TGTGCCAGCAGTGGGGGCAGGGACGGCGGGGGTGAAAAACTGTTTTTT.

This clonotype was seen a handful of times. The genes are TRBV6-2 or TRBV6-3 and TRBJ1-5; TRBD1 might be the D (5 bases). Trimming took off 1 base at V and 3 bases at J, with 10 bases between the two ends. Germline-derived CDR1 and CDR2 are MNHEY and SVGEGT. The CDR3 is made up of 15 amino acids. CDR3 loop: CASSYLQETNQPQHF. CDR3 in DNA: TGTGCCAGCAGTTACTTACAGGAAACCAATCAGCCCCAGCATTTT.

This clonotype showed up many times. The rearrangement uses TRBV2 and TRBJ2-1, with TRBD2 as a possible D gene (5 bases). CDR1 and CDR2 (germline): SNHLY, FYNNEI. V lost 1 base, J lost 0 bases, and 13 bases lay in between. This CDR3 has 17 amino acids. For the CDR3, the DNA is TGTGCCAGCAGTGAAGTCCTTATGGGGAGCTCCTACAATGAGCAGTTCTTC. It codes for CASSEVLMGSSYNEQFF.